These 32 T cell receptor beta chains share one sample of origin, sequenced in a study of blood T cell repertoires in COVID-19. The protocol was immunoSEQ multiplex PCR, while the TCRdb copy is restricted to in-frame clones and leaves out a portion. The sample shows about 210,000 clones, around nine tenths of them seen only once. The sample consisted of peripheral blood. The receptor source for this set is a middle-aged woman with acute or convalescent COVID-19.

The chain employs TRBV24-1 and TRBJ1-1; D not resolved. The length of the CDR3 is 11 residues. V was pared by 3 bases and J by 8 bases, with 6 bases between. Germline V gene sequence: CDR1 KGHDR, CDR2 SFDVKD. The CDR3 is CATSDAREAFF. The DNA for the CDR3 is TGTGCCACCAGTGATGCCAGAGAAGCTTTCTTT.

The V and J genes are TRBV27 and TRBJ2-7; no reliable D call. The CDR3 has 12 residues. Germline CDR1 MNHEY, CDR2 SMNVEV (reference sequence). V was pared by 5 bases and J by 7 bases, with 12 bases between. DNA of the CDR3: TGTGCCAGCAGTCCCTACGCCCGGGAGCAGTACGTC. This translates into CASSPYAREQYV.

The gene calls are TRBV3-1 (or the pseudogene TRBV3-2) and TRBJ1-2, with no clear D. This CDR3 region has 13 residues. The V end lost 2 bases, the J end lost 6 bases, and 10 bases lay between the germline ends. Germline CDR1 LGHDT, CDR2 YNNKEL (reference sequence). The CDR3 DNA reads TGTGCCAGCAGCCAATTTTCTCGTGATGGCTACACCTTC. Its translation: CASSQFSRDGYTF.

The chain joins TRBV24-1 to TRBJ2-3; maybe TRBD1 (5 bases). CDR3 length equals 16 residues. With 1 base removed from V and 4 bases from J, the gap between germline ends came to 14 bases. CDR1 and CDR2 (germline): KGHDR, SFDVKD. CDR3 DNA: TGTGCCACCAGTGATTTTCGCAGGGAAGTTGCAGATACGCAGTATTTT. Its protein is CATSDFRREVADTQYF.

This clone came up once. The rearrangement joins TRBV30 to TRBJ2-1; 8 nucleotides match TRBD1. V shed 0 bases, J shed 9 bases, and the junction held 4 bases outside the gene matches. Germline values: CDR1 GTSNPN, CDR2 SVGIG (reference sequence). The CDR3 totals 13 residues. CDR3 protein: CAWSVYRGVEQFF. The CDR3 DNA sequence: TGTGCCTGGAGTGTATACAGGGGGGTTGAGCAGTTCTTC.

The rearrangement links TRBV19 to TRBJ2-3, with TRBD1 identical over 12 bases. V dropped 9 bases and J dropped 4; count of bases not matched to a gene: 2. The germline V gene has CDR1 LNHDA and CDR2 SQIVND (reference sequence). CDR3 length: 13 amino acids. CDR3 nucleotide sequence: TGTGCCAGCGGGACAGGGGGCGCAGATACGCAGTATTTT. Protein: CASGTGGADTQYF. The complete variable domain, with remaining parts taken from reference TRBV19 and TRBJ2-3, reads DGGITQSPKYLFRKEGQNVTLSCEQNLNHDAMYWYRQDPGQGLRLIYYSQIVNDFQKGDIAEGYSVSREKKESFPLTVTSAQKNPTAFYLCASGTGGADTQYFGPGTRLTVL.

The CDR3 region is CASSTGTSGGHNEQFF. For the CDR3, the DNA is TGCGCCAGCAGCACCGGGACTAGCGGGGGGCACAATGAGCAGTTCTTC. This chain uses TRBV5-1 with TRBJ2-1; 15 bases fit TRBD2. V trimming: 4 bases; J trimming: 5 bases; junction bases outside the gene matches: 4. Germline-derived CDR1 and CDR2 are SGHRS and YFSETQ. There are 16 residues in the CDR3. Drawing the rest from reference TRBV5-1 and TRBJ2-1, the complete variable domain is KAGVTQTPRYLIKTRGQQVTLSCSPISGHRSVSWYQQTPGQGLQFLFEYFSETQRNKGNFPGRFSGRQFSNSRSEMNVSTLELGDSALYLCASSTGTSGGHNEQFFGPGTRLTVL.

The chain couples TRBV9 to TRBJ1-3; no firm D call. The CDR3 contains 15 residues. Trimming removed 0 bases from V and 4 bases from J, with 11 bases in between. The germline V gene encodes CDR1 SGDLS and CDR2 YYNGEE. The CDR3 sequence: CASSVGVVRGNTIYF. CDR3 DNA: TGTGCCAGCAGCGTAGGTGTAGTGAGAGGAAACACCATATATTTT.

V is TRBV6-2 or TRBV6-3 and J is TRBJ2-1, with D tentatively TRBD2 (6 bases). V was pared by 5 bases and J by 1 base, with 9 bases between. The length of the CDR3 is 14 residues. Germline V CDR1 and CDR2: MNHEY, SVGEGT. The CDR3 DNA is TGTGCCAGCAGTCGGGACTCTTCCTACAATGAGCAGTTCTTC. Amino acids: CASSRDSSYNEQFF.

The chain couples TRBV24-1 to TRBJ2-2; TRBD1 agrees at 7 bases. V was clipped by 4 bases and J by 7 bases; unmatched bases: 23. CDR3 length: 20 residues. Germline CDR1 KGHDR, CDR2 SFDVKD. CDR3 nucleotides: TGTGCCACCAGTGAATCTATGAGTAGACCCACAGGGGCTAGGATCGGGGAGCTGTTTTTT. This encodes CATSESMSRPTGARIGELFF.

The DNA for the CDR3 is TGTGCCAGCAGTATCAGGGGAATCTCCGGAAACACCATATATTTT. Translating gives CASSIRGISGNTIYF. The V and J genes are TRBV6-6 and TRBJ1-3; TRBD1 might be the D (6 bases). The germline V gene has CDR1 MNHNY and CDR2 SVGAGI (reference sequence). The V gene lost 5 bases and the J gene lost 4 bases, with 15 bases spanning the gap. CDR3 length: 15 residues.

This chain links TRBV11-2 with TRBJ1-3, with D maybe TRBD1 (5 bases). The CDR3 consists of 16 residues. V lost 5 bases and J lost 0, with 14 bases in between. CDR1 is SGHAT and CDR2 is FQNNGV in the germline V gene. The chain's CDR3 is CASSPWGPNSGNTIYF. CDR3 bases: TGTGCCAGCAGCCCCTGGGGCCCCAACTCTGGAAACACCATATATTTT.

This clone was detected once. This chain connects TRBV11-2 to TRBJ1-2; weak D call: TRBD1 (5 bases). V was shortened by 4 bases and J by 0 bases, with 24 bases between the two germline ends. Germline CDR1 reads SGHAT; CDR2 reads FQNNGV. CDR3 length: 19 amino acids. The CDR3 here is CASSSLRSGDLRTNYGYTF. The CDR3 nucleotides read TGTGCCAGCAGCTCCCTTAGGTCGGGGGACCTTAGAACTAACTATGGCTACACCTTC.

The chain employs TRBV5-5 and TRBJ1-2; TRBD1 is a possible D gene (5 bases). Trimming stripped 4 bases from V and 8 bases from J, with 15 bases between. The CDR3 runs 13 residues. Looked up from germline, CDR1 is SGHKS and CDR2 is YYEKEE (reference sequence). In DNA, the CDR3 is TGTGCCAGCAGCCCTCCTTCAGGGATCGGCTACACCTTC. This gives the protein CASSPPSGIGYTF.

The chain uses TRBV27 and TRBJ1-2; D is undetermined. From germline, CDR1 is MNHEY and CDR2 SMNVEV (reference sequence). CDR3 size: 11 residues. The ends were cut back, 5 bases at V and 8 bases at J, with 9 bases in the middle. Here the CDR3 reads CASSHAGGYTF. The CDR3 DNA reads TGTGCCAGCAGTCACGCCGGGGGCTACACCTTC.

This chain joins TRBV6-5 and TRBJ1-2; 9 bases map to TRBD1. The CDR3 loop spans 15 amino acids. V was pared by 4 bases and J by 4 bases, with 7 bases of the junction left unmatched. Germline V CDR1 and CDR2: MNHEY, SVGAGI. CDR3 protein: CASSFGQGPSYGYTF. The DNA for the CDR3 is TGTGCCAGCAGTTTCGGACAGGGGCCTTCCTATGGCTACACCTTC.

The rearrangement joins TRBV4-1 to TRBJ1-5; D possibly corresponds to TRBD1 (5 bases). CDR3 length equals 15 residues. Per germline, CDR1 MGHRA and CDR2 YSYEKL. V gave up 0 bases and J gave up 7 bases, with 13 bases separating them. In DNA, the CDR3 is TGCGCCAGCAGCCAAGATCGGGTAGGGGTCCAGCCCCAGCATTTT. Translated, it gives CASSQDRVGVQPQHF.

This rearrangement joins TRBV7-2 to TRBJ1-2, with a tentative D call TRBD1 (5 bases). CDR3 size: 17 residues. Deletions cut 2 bases from V and 3 bases from J, with 19 bases between. CDR1 is SGHTA, CDR2 FQGNSA, per germline. In DNA, the CDR3 is TGTGCCAGCAGCTTAAGGACCTCAGGGATGGTACACTATGGCTACACCTTC. It yields the protein CASSLRTSGMVHYGYTF.

This clone was recorded a few times. This chain connects TRBV3-1 (or the pseudogene TRBV3-2) to TRBJ1-6, with a possible D match to TRBD1 (5 bases). With 4 bases removed from V and 6 bases from J, the gap between germline ends came to 10 bases. CDR1 is LGHDT, CDR2 YNNKEL, per germline (reference sequence). This CDR3 is 14 amino acids long. In DNA form, the CDR3 reads TGTGCCAGCAGCCCTGGGGCGGCTAATTCACCCCTCCACTTT. It yields the protein CASSPGAANSPLHF.

This clone was observed a single time. The rearrangement links TRBV2 to TRBJ1-3; D remains unclear. Germline V gene lookup returns CDR1 SNHLY and CDR2 FYNNEI. The V end lost 3 bases, the J end lost 1 base, and 4 bases lay between the germline ends. This CDR3 is built from 13 residues. The CDR3 loop is CASSDSSGNTIYF. CDR3 bases: TGTGCCAGCAGTGACAGTTCTGGAAACACCATATATTTT. The full variable domain, rest sourced from reference TRBV2 and TRBJ1-3, is EPEVTQTPSHQVTQMGQEVILRCVPISNHLYFYWYRQILGQKVEFLVSFYNNEISEKSEIFDDQFSVERPDGSNFTLKIRSTKLEDSAMYFCASSDSSGNTIYFGEGSWLTVV.

V is TRBV15 and J is TRBJ2-5; 7 bases are a match to TRBD2. Trimming removed 0 bases from V and 4 bases from J; junction bases left unmatched: 5. Per the germline V gene, CDR1 is LNHNV and CDR2 is YYDKDF (reference sequence). This CDR3 is 15 amino acids long. CDR3: CATSRDKGTIETQYF. CDR3 DNA: TGTGCCACCAGCAGAGATAAGGGGACTATAGAGACCCAGTACTTC.

The rearrangement links TRBV5-6 to TRBJ1-2; possibly TRBD1 for D (5 bases). The ends were cut back, 1 base at V and 1 base at J, with 17 bases in the middle. CDR1 is SGHDT and CDR2 is YYEEEE in the germline V gene. The CDR3 contains 17 residues. As DNA, the CDR3 is TGTGCCAGCAGCTTGAGGAGACAGACCAGAGATAACTATGGCTACACCTTC. Protein: CASSLRRQTRDNYGYTF.

The chain links TRBV18 to TRBJ2-7; tentative D call: TRBD1 (5 bases). Germline V gene lookup returns CDR1 KGHSH and CDR2 LQKENI. Trimming left V 1 base short and J 6 bases short, with 10 bases between. This CDR3 spans 13 amino acids. The CDR3 nucleotides read TGTGCCAGCTCACCACGGGGCCCCCGCGAGCAGTACGTC. Its protein product is CASSPRGPREQYV.

V is TRBV5-1 and J is TRBJ2-1, with 8 nucleotides matching TRBD1. The CDR3 consists of 13 residues. Per the germline V gene, CDR1 is SGHRS and CDR2 is YFSETQ. J was trimmed by 6 bases and V by 2 bases; bases with no gene match: 1. In DNA, the CDR3 is TGCGCCAGCAGCTTTCAGGGGGCCAATGAGCAGTTCTTC. It encodes CASSFQGANEQFF.

CDR3 region: CASSRGLDSYNEQFF. CDR3 bases: TGTGCCAGCAGCCGGGGACTTGACTCCTACAATGAGCAGTTCTTC. The chain is built from TRBV5-4 and TRBJ2-1; the D gene is possibly TRBD2 (6 bases). The CDR3 sequence is 15 residues long. V lost 4 bases and J lost 0, with 11 bases in between. Looked up from germline, CDR1 is SGHNT and CDR2 is YYREEE (reference sequence).

This sequence joins TRBV3-1 (or the pseudogene TRBV3-2) and TRBJ1-1, with 7 bases aligning to TRBD1. The CDR3 contains 18 residues. With V trimmed by 0 bases and J by 0 bases, 10 bases remained unmatched. Germline assignment: CDR1 LGHDT and CDR2 YNNKEL (reference sequence). The CDR3 region is CASSQDASDRDMNTEAFF. The CDR3 nucleotides are TGTGCCAGCAGCCAAGACGCCTCAGACAGGGACATGAACACTGAAGCTTTCTTT.

This chain links TRBV5-1 with TRBJ2-3, with 9 bases matching TRBD2. CDR1 is SGHRS and CDR2 is YFSETQ in the germline V gene. The ends lost 4 bases at V and 2 bases at J; junction bases unmatched: 8. The length of the CDR3 is 16 residues. In DNA form, the CDR3 reads TGCGCCAGCAGCCGACGTGCGGGGGGGCCCACAGATACGCAGTATTTT. Protein sequence: CASSRRAGGPTDTQYF.

This chain uses TRBV5-1 with TRBJ2-5, with TRBD2 identical over 13 bases. From germline, CDR1 is SGHRS and CDR2 YFSETQ. Losses at the gene ends were 3 bases for V and 9 bases for J; bases not matched to a gene: 8. The CDR3 is 15 amino acids. The CDR3 DNA is TGCGCCAGCAGCTACGGGACTAGCGGGACCCAAGCCCAGTACTTC. Encoded protein: CASSYGTSGTQAQYF. The whole variable domain, remainder taken from reference TRBV5-1 and TRBJ2-5, is KAGVTQTPRYLIKTRGQQVTLSCSPISGHRSVSWYQQTPGQGLQFLFEYFSETQRNKGNFPGRFSGRQFSNSRSEMNVSTLELGDSALYLCASSYGTSGTQAQYFGPGTRLLVL.

The rearrangement joins TRBV5-5 to TRBJ2-7; possible D gene TRBD1, 6 bases. Trimming took off 5 bases at V and 6 bases at J, with 21 bases between the two ends. Germline-derived CDR1 and CDR2 are SGHKS and YYEKEE (reference sequence). The CDR3 is made up of 15 amino acids. In DNA form, the CDR3 reads TGTGCCAGCAGTCGGATACAGGGAATTGCAGGCGAGCAGTACGTC. Residues: CASSRIQGIAGEQYV.

The chain is built from TRBV5-4 and TRBJ1-1, with D uncertain. Trimming took off 3 bases at V and 5 bases at J, with 11 bases between the two ends. The CDR3 is 13 amino acids. Germline CDR1 SGHNT, CDR2 YYREEE (reference sequence). CDR3 residues: CASSSGRNTEAFF. CDR3 DNA: TGTGCCAGCAGCTCTGGCCGCAATACTGAAGCTTTCTTT.

V usage is TRBV7-2 and J usage is TRBJ1-5; possibly TRBD1 for D (6 bases). The V end lost 5 bases, the J end lost 3 bases, and 14 bases lay between the germline ends. The CDR3 has 15 amino acids. In germline, CDR1 is SGHTA, CDR2 FQGNSA. The chain's CDR3 is CASSLQGTNNQPQHF. CDR3 in DNA: TGTGCCAGCAGCCTTCAGGGGACTAACAATCAGCCCCAGCATTTT.

The rearrangement links TRBV11-2 to TRBJ2-6; 11 bases agree with TRBD1. The V and J ends lost 2 bases and 2 bases, in that order; junction bases with no gene match: 2. Per the germline V gene, CDR1 is SGHAT and CDR2 is FQNNGV. The CDR3 is 17 amino acids. CDR3 region: CASSLRDRGAGANVLTF. For the CDR3, the DNA is TGTGCCAGCAGCTTACGGGACAGGGGGGCTGGGGCCAACGTCCTGACTTTC.